Listed below are T cell receptor beta chains from one sample, sequenced in a study of blood T cell repertoires in COVID-19. The repertoire was sequenced with immunoSEQ multiplex PCR; TCRdb's copy has only in-frame clones and lacks some. The sample carries roughly 150,000 clones, approximately 80% recorded once. The sequenced sample consisted of peripheral blood. These receptors came from a woman aged 45-59 years in a cohort sampled during active or convalescent COVID-19. Both conserved end residues are part of each CDR3. The D gene is left open where the match is weak. Where a row states a size, it is once, few, many or the class of an expanded clone; other rows omit it.

TRBV6-2/TRBV6-3	.	TRBJ2-4	.	TGTGCCAGCAGCCTCTACGCAAACATTCAGTACTTC	CASSLYANIQYF
TRBV27	.	TRBJ2-1	.	TGTGCCAGCTGGGAGGGGGACTCCTACAATGAGCAGTTCTTC	CASWEGDSYNEQFF
TRBV9	.	TRBJ2-2	few	TGTGCCAGCAGCGTAGGAACAGGGAGTAGCACCGGGGAGCTGTTTTTT	CASSVGTGSSTGELFF
TRBV5-4	TRBD2	TRBJ2-2	.	TGTGCCAGCAGCCTACTAGCGGGCAACACCGGGGAGCTGTTTTTT	CASSLLAGNTGELFF
TRBV5-5	.	TRBJ1-1	.	TGTGCCAGCAGCTTGGGGGGAGGCCGGAACACTGAAGCTTTCTTT	CASSLGGGRNTEAFF
TRBV6-5	.	TRBJ2-7	.	TGTGCCAGCATTCCGCACTCGCTCTCCTACGAGCAGTACTTC	CASIPHSLSYEQYF
TRBV19	TRBD1	TRBJ1-2	once	TGTGCCAGTAACATGGGACAGGGAAGATATGGCTACACCTTC	CASNMGQGRYGYTF
TRBV27	TRBD1	TRBJ2-2	.	TGTGCCAGCAGCCTACAGGGGGCCCACACCGGGGAGCTGTTTTTT	CASSLQGAHTGELFF
TRBV2	.	TRBJ2-3	.	TGTGCCACAGCAGGGAGGGCAGGGGACGGGATGGTTGGAGATACGCAGTATTTT	CATAGRAGDGMVGDTQYF
TRBV9	.	TRBJ2-7	.	TGTGCCAGCAGCGCCTCGACAGGTTACTCCTACGAGCAGTACTTC	CASSASTGYSYEQYF
TRBV4-1	.	TRBJ2-1	once	TGCGCCAGCAGCCAAGATCGGGCGGGGGCAGGTGAGCAGTTCTTC	CASSQDRAGAGEQFF
TRBV9	.	TRBJ2-1	.	TGTGCCAGCAGTGGTAGCCGCGCCATCTACAATGAGCAGTTCTTC	CASSGSRAIYNEQFF
TRBV27	.	TRBJ2-2	few	TGTGCCAGCAGTTTATCGGCAGGCCCCGGGGAGCTGTTTTTT	CASSLSAGPGELFF
TRBV4-2	TRBD2	TRBJ2-1	.	TGTGCCAGCAGCCAAGCTCCCGCGGGGGGGCGAAATGAGCAGTTCTTC	CASSQAPAGGRNEQFF
TRBV4-3	.	TRBJ2-3	.	TGCGCCAGCAGCCAAGATGGATTCCAAGGAGGCCCAGATACGCAGTATTTT	CASSQDGFQGGPDTQYF
TRBV6-5	.	TRBJ1-1	.	TGTGCCAGCAGTTACCGGAACACTGAAGCTTTCTTT	CASSYRNTEAFF
TRBV29-1	TRBD2	TRBJ2-7	.	TGCAGCGTTGAGTTTCTGGGGGGGTACGAGCAGTACTTC	CSVEFLGGYEQYF
TRBV2	.	TRBJ2-7	.	TGTGCCAGCAGTGTTCGAGGGGGACCCTACGAGCAGTACTTC	CASSVRGGPYEQYF
TRBV7-2	.	TRBJ1-1	.	TGTGCCAGCACCCCGCAGGGCGGAAGCACTGAAGCTTTCTTT	CASTPQGGSTEAFF
TRBV24-1	TRBD1	TRBJ2-1	.	TGTGCCACGCGACAGGGGGCGTCCAATGAGCAGTTCTTC	CATRQGASNEQFF
TRBV5-1	TRBD1	TRBJ2-7	.	TGCGCCAGCAGCTTGGAGGGACAGGCGGGCTACGAGCAGTACTTC	CASSLEGQAGYEQYF
TRBV24-1	.	TRBJ1-2	.	TGTGCCACCAGTGATTCAGGGTTGGGCTACACCTTC	CATSDSGLGYTF
TRBV30	.	TRBJ1-2	.	TGTGCCTGGAACTCCGTCTATGGCTACACCTTC	CAWNSVYGYTF
TRBV9	TRBD1	TRBJ1-1	.	TGTGCCAGCAGCGTCAAGGGACAGGGTGGTGAAGCTTTCTTT	CASSVKGQGGEAFF
TRBV20-1	TRBD2	TRBJ2-3	.	TGCAGTGCTAGTGGTAGCGGGGGCGCAGATACGCAGTATTTT	CSASGSGGADTQYF
TRBV7-8	.	TRBJ1-2	.	TGTGCCAGCAGCTTAGCGGGCGGAGTGTCCAGGGGTAAGCGTAACTATGGCTACACCTTC	CASSLAGGVSRGKRNYGYTF
TRBV6-5	.	TRBJ2-1	.	TGTGCCAGCAGTTACTCGGAAGGGGCGTTGAATCCTGAGCAGTTCTTC	CASSYSEGALNPEQFF
TRBV5-1	TRBD1	TRBJ1-1	.	TGCGCCAGCAGCTTGACAGGGGCCCGGAACACTGAAGCTTTCTTT	CASSLTGARNTEAFF
TRBV25-1	TRBD2	TRBJ2-1	.	TGTGCCAGCAGTGAACGTGCTAGCGGGACCTACAATGAGCAGTTCTTC	CASSERASGTYNEQFF